The 31 T cell receptor beta chains in this list originate from one sample, sequenced in a study of cytomegalovirus exposure and HLA in healthy donors. 60 Vbeta and 13 Jbeta primers were used in PCR. Libraries were prepared by immunoSEQ multiplex PCR; TCRdb keeps only in-frame clonotypes and omits some of them. Of hundreds of thousands of clones in the sample, approximately 70% were seen once. The source material was PBMCs. The origin of the receptors is a young woman in good health and CMV-seronegative.

The chain uses TRBV5-6 and TRBJ2-5; no clear D. The V end lost 0 bases, the J end lost 6 bases, and 12 bases lay between the germline ends. The CDR3 loop spans 14 amino acids. The germline gives CDR1 SGHDT, CDR2 YYEEEE. The CDR3 nucleotides read TGTGCCAGCAGCTTGGCAGCTGGGCGAAAGACCCAGTACTTC. This sequence encodes CASSLAAGRKTQYF. The complete variable domain, with remaining parts taken from reference TRBV5-6 and TRBJ2-5, reads DAGVTQSPTHLIKTRGQQVTLRCSPKSGHDTVSWYQQALGQGPQFIFQYYEEEERQRGNFPDRFSGHQFPNYSSELNVNALLLGDSALYLCASSLAAGRKTQYFGPGTRLLVL.

The rearrangement uses TRBV21-1 and TRBJ2-1; the listed D gene, TRBD2, was not tested against the DNA. TRBV21-1 is recorded as a pseudogene. This CDR3 has 12 residues. The CDR3 sequence: CASPRPAGDKFF. As DNA, the CDR3 is TGTGCCAGCCCCCGACCAGCGGGAGATAAGTTCTTC.

This chain joins TRBV30 and TRBJ2-5, with 13 nucleotides matching TRBD2. This CDR3 spans 13 amino acids. CDR1 GTSNPN and CDR2 SVGIG come from the germline V gene (reference sequence). The trim removed 5 bases at V and 9 bases at J, leaving 6 bases unmatched. CDR3 region: CAWVTSGGGPQYF. The CDR3 DNA sequence: TGTGCCTGGGTTACTAGCGGGGGGGGACCCCAGTACTTC.

V and J are TRBV6-1 and TRBJ2-5; 8 nucleotides match TRBD1. The tail of the sequence fits TRBJ2-7 better, so the J call may be wrong. Germline CDR1 is MNHNS and CDR2 is SASEGT. The CDR3 runs 16 residues. The DNA of the CDR3 is TGTGCCAGCAGTGAAGGACGACAGGGGTTCTCCTACGAGCAGTACTTC. It is translated as CASSEGRQGFSYEQYF.

This clone was seen a handful of times. Other DNA sequences in the same sample also yield this CDR3. The chain combines TRBV6-1 with TRBJ2-7; D may be TRBD2 (5 bases). The germline V gene has CDR1 MNHNS and CDR2 SASEGT. The V gene lost 5 bases and the J gene lost 0 bases, with 8 bases spanning the gap. CDR3 length: 13 residues. This chain's CDR3 is CASSTRDSYEQYF. The CDR3 DNA follows: TGTGCCAGCAGTACCCGGGACTCCTACGAGCAGTACTTC.

This sequence joins TRBV30 and TRBJ2-5, with TRBD2 matching over 9 bases. CDR3 length: 15 residues. V trimming: 5 bases; J trimming: 5 bases; junction bases outside the gene matches: 12. Germline assignment: CDR1 GTSNPN and CDR2 SVGIG (reference sequence). CDR3 sequence: CAWEGRRGGGETQYF. CDR3 nucleotides: TGTGCCTGGGAGGGTCGGCGGGGGGGCGGCGAGACCCAGTACTTC. Full variable domain (outside the CDR3, taken from reference TRBV30 and TRBJ2-5): SQTIHQWPATLVQPVGSPLSLECTVEGTSNPNLYWYRQAAGRGLQLLFYSVGIGQISSEVPQNLSASRPQDRQFILSSKKLLLSDSGFYLCAWEGRRGGGETQYFGPGTRLLVL.

The V and J genes are TRBV2 and TRBJ2-7, with TRBD1 matching 10 bases. The J segment lost 4 bases and the V segment lost 6 bases, leaving 12 bases of the junction unmatched. The CDR3 extends over 16 amino acids. CDR1 and CDR2 (germline): SNHLY, FYNNEI. The CDR3: CASRESDRGHGYEQYF. The CDR3 coding sequence is TGTGCCAGCAGGGAATCAGACAGGGGGCACGGGTACGAGCAGTACTTC.

The chain recombines TRBV6-6 with TRBJ1-2; D may be TRBD1 (5 bases). Germline CDR1 is MNHNY and CDR2 is SVGAGI (reference sequence). The CDR3 totals 14 residues. Trimming pared 0 bases from V and 5 bases from J, leaving 10 bases between. CDR3 amino acids: CASSYSTGEYGYTF. In DNA form, the CDR3 reads TGTGCCAGCAGTTACTCGACGGGGGAATATGGCTACACCTTC.

J is TRBJ2-7 and V is TRBV6-6; TRBD2 might be the D (5 bases). The germline gives CDR1 MNHNY, CDR2 SVGAGI (reference sequence). Deletions cut 8 bases from V and 0 bases from J, with 17 bases between. The CDR3 runs 15 residues. For the CDR3, the DNA is TGTGCCAGCTTCAACGCGGGCTTTTCCTCCTACGAGCAGTACTTC. This codes for CASFNAGFSSYEQYF.

The V and J genes are TRBV18 and TRBJ2-4, with D possibly TRBD1 on 6 matching bases. The CDR3 loop spans 16 amino acids. Germline V gene sequence: CDR1 KGHSH, CDR2 LQKENI. Trimming removed 3 bases at V and 0 bases at J, with 12 bases between. DNA of the CDR3: TGTGCCAGCTCACCTGGACAGATACTAGCCAAAAACATTCAGTACTTC. Translation: CASSPGQILAKNIQYF.

Turning to this clone: At one end, the junction sequence differs from germline, possibly due to a read error. This chain uses TRBV7-7 with TRBJ2-2; perhaps TRBD1 as D (6 bases). The CDR3 extends over 17 amino acids. Germline V gene sequence: CDR1 SSHAT, CDR2 FNYEAQ (reference sequence). CDR3 DNA: TGTGCTAGCAGCCGGCAGGTGGAAGGGGGAAGATCCGGGGAGCTGTTTTTT. Protein: CASSRQVEGGRSGELFF.

This clone was observed a few times. V is TRBV6-6 and J is TRBJ2-4; perhaps TRBD1 as D (6 bases). Germline CDR1 is MNHNY and CDR2 is SVGAGI (reference sequence). This CDR3 spans 16 amino acids. The V and J ends lost 2 bases and 0 bases respectively, with 11 bases between them. Here the CDR3 reads CASSYGGAVAKNIQYF. The CDR3 DNA is TGTGCCAGCAGTTACGGGGGCGCCGTAGCCAAAAACATTCAGTACTTC.

As for this clone: Germline is not matched at one junction end, which may reflect a read error. Other DNA sequences from this sample encode an identical CDR3 as well. The CDR3 region is CAWSRGDTEAFF. The CDR3 DNA follows: TGTGCCTGGAGTAGGGGTGACACTGAGGCTTTCTTT. V and J are TRBV30 and TRBJ1-1; tentatively, D is TRBD1 (5 bases). This CDR3 spans 12 amino acids. From germline, CDR1 is GTSNPN and CDR2 SVGIG (reference sequence).

The chain has TRBV15 and TRBJ1-3, with D possibly being TRBD1 (5 bases). The CDR3 consists of 14 residues. Germline loops: CDR1 LNHNV, CDR2 YYDKDF (reference sequence). V was cut by 5 bases and J by 2 bases, with 10 bases left in between. In DNA form, the CDR3 reads TGTGCCACCAGCCTGGGGGGGACTGGAAACACCATATATTTT. Protein: CATSLGGTGNTIYF.

V and J are TRBV11-3 and TRBJ2-7; 8 nucleotides match TRBD1. CDR3 length: 16 residues. V dropped 5 bases and J dropped 7; count of bases not matched to a gene: 16. Germline loops: CDR1 SGHNT, CDR2 YENEEA. This CDR3 is CASSHRGTGLPGEQYF. The DNA for the CDR3 is TGTGCCAGCAGCCACCGCGGGACAGGCCTCCCGGGGGAGCAGTACTTC.

The chain joins TRBV7-2 to TRBJ1-2; D might be TRBD1 (6 bases). CDR1 SGHTA and CDR2 FQGNSA come from the germline V gene. CDR3 length: 15 amino acids. The V and J ends lost 5 bases and 7 bases respectively, with 20 bases between them. The CDR3 sequence is CASSPLLRGRGGYTF. The CDR3 bases are TGTGCCAGCAGCCCCCTCCTGAGGGGGAGAGGTGGCTACACCTTC.

This sequence joins TRBV9 and TRBJ1-1, with D hard to call. The CDR3 consists of 13 residues. Trimming removed 3 bases from V and 0 bases from J, with 6 bases in between. Germline lookup yields CDR1 SGDLS and CDR2 YYNGEE. The CDR3 here is CASSEEVNTEAFF. Here the CDR3 DNA reads TGTGCCAGCAGCGAAGAGGTGAACACTGAAGCTTTCTTT.

V and J are TRBV2 and TRBJ2-5; TRBD2 agrees at 11 bases. The CDR3 has 15 residues. The ends lost 1 base at V and 9 bases at J; junction bases unmatched: 7. Germline loops: CDR1 SNHLY, CDR2 FYNNEI. For the CDR3, the DNA is TGTGCCAGCAGTGAAGAGACTAGCGGGGCCGGGTCCCAGTACTTC. It codes for CASSEETSGAGSQYF. The variable domain in full, with the rest retrieved from reference TRBV2 and TRBJ2-5, is EPEVTQTPSHQVTQMGQEVILRCVPISNHLYFYWYRQILGQKVEFLVSFYNNEISEKSEIFDDQFSVERPDGSNFTLKIRSTKLEDSAMYFCASSEETSGAGSQYFGPGTRLLVL.

The chain carries TRBV5-1 and TRBJ2-2; TRBD2 aligns across 7 bases. CDR3 length: 14 amino acids. V shed 0 bases, J shed 7 bases, and the junction held 3 bases outside the gene matches. The germline V gene has CDR1 SGHRS and CDR2 YFSETQ. The CDR3 nucleotides are TGCGCCAGCAGCTTGGTGCGGGAGAGCGGGGAGCTGTTTTTT. Its translation is CASSLVRESGELFF.

The chain carries TRBV18 and TRBJ2-7, with D maybe TRBD1 (6 bases). V was clipped by 5 bases and J by 5 bases, with 16 bases between them. Per germline, CDR1 KGHSH and CDR2 LQKENI. CDR3 length: 14 amino acids. CDR3 in amino acids: CASSSSTGRNEQYF. The CDR3 DNA sequence: TGTGCCAGCTCATCTTCGACAGGTCGGAACGAGCAGTACTTC. The full variable domain, completed using reference TRBV18 and TRBJ2-7, is NAGVMQNPRHLVRRRGQEARLRCSPMKGHSHVYWYRQLPEEGLKFMVYLQKENIIDESGMPKERFSAEFPKEGPSILRIQQVVRGDSAAYFCASSSSTGRNEQYFGPGTRLTVT.

CDR3 coding DNA: TGTGCCAGCGTGGGGCGGGGGAGCTCCTACGAGCAGTACTTC. Translating it yields CASVGRGSSYEQYF. This chain connects TRBV6-1 to TRBJ2-7; 7 nucleotides align to TRBD2. V lost 8 bases, J lost 0 bases, and 7 bases stayed unmatched. Germline V lookup: CDR1 MNHNS, CDR2 SASEGT. There are 14 residues in the CDR3.

V is TRBV29-1 and J is TRBJ2-3; the match to TRBD1 covers 10 bases. V shed 3 bases and J 4 bases; nucleotides not matched to a gene: 7. Germline loops: CDR1 SQVTM, CDR2 ANQGSEA. The CDR3 is 15 residues long. Here the CDR3 reads CSVEGDRGPSDTQYF. The CDR3 nucleotides read TGCAGCGTTGAGGGCGACAGGGGGCCTTCAGATACGCAGTATTTT.

This clone was observed once. In the same sample, other DNA sequences code for this CDR3. The V call is TRBV7-9, the J call TRBJ2-5; 7 bases match TRBD2. CDR3 length: 14 residues. V was pared by 3 bases and J by 2 bases, with 3 bases of the junction left unmatched. Germline V CDR1 and CDR2: SEHNR, FQNEAQ (reference sequence). Here the CDR3 reads CASSFAGVQETQYF. DNA for the CDR3: TGTGCCAGCAGCTTTGCGGGGGTTCAAGAGACCCAGTACTTC.

The chain links TRBV18 to TRBJ1-3, with a weak D call TRBD1 (5 bases). V shed 2 bases and J shed 4 bases, with 12 bases lying between them. The CDR3 covers 15 residues. The germline CDR1 and CDR2 sequences are KGHSH and LQKENI. CDR3 nucleotides: TGTGCCAGCTCACCAGGGGCTGAACGGGGAAACACCATATATTTT. Translation: CASSPGAERGNTIYF. Together with reference TRBV18 and TRBJ1-3, the CDR3 gives the full variable domain: NAGVMQNPRHLVRRRGQEARLRCSPMKGHSHVYWYRQLPEEGLKFMVYLQKENIIDESGMPKERFSAEFPKEGPSILRIQQVVRGDSAAYFCASSPGAERGNTIYFGEGSWLTVV.

This rearrangement joins TRBV2 to TRBJ1-2; D perhaps matches TRBD1 (6 bases). V shed 6 bases and J shed 3 bases, with 14 bases lying between them. This CDR3 has 14 amino acids. CDR1 and CDR2 from the germline V gene are SNHLY and FYNNEI. CDR3 sequence reads: CASSPQGWDYGYTF. The CDR3 DNA reads TGTGCCAGCAGCCCTCAGGGGTGGGACTATGGCTACACCTTC.

The chain recombines TRBV6-5 with TRBJ1-1, with a weak D call TRBD1 (6 bases). V dropped 8 bases and J dropped 0 bases, with 10 bases sitting between them. This CDR3 has 13 amino acids. Germline assignment: CDR1 MNHEY and CDR2 SVGAGI. The DNA of the CDR3 is TGTGCCAGCGGGGACACCTTGAACACTGAAGCTTTCTTT. This translates into CASGDTLNTEAFF.

The J gene is TRBJ2-5, the V gene TRBV5-8; D is unresolved. The CDR3 totals 12 residues. The V end lost 7 bases, the J end lost 5 bases, and 12 bases lay between the germline ends. Per germline, CDR1 SGHTS and CDR2 YDEGEE. CDR3 bases: TGTGCCAGCGGCATGAGGTGGGAGACCCAGTACTTC. Amino acids: CASGMRWETQYF.

The chain joins TRBV19 to TRBJ2-7; 8 positions agree with TRBD1. The V and J ends lost 5 bases and 5 bases, in that order; junction bases with no gene match: 8. The CDR3 runs 14 residues. Per germline, CDR1 LNHDA and CDR2 SQIVND (reference sequence). This CDR3 is CASSADRGGHEQYF. The CDR3 coding sequence is TGTGCCAGTAGTGCCGACAGGGGTGGCCACGAGCAGTACTTC. Drawing the rest from reference TRBV19 and TRBJ2-7, the complete variable domain is DGGITQSPKYLFRKEGQNVTLSCEQNLNHDAMYWYRQDPGQGLRLIYYSQIVNDFQKGDIAEGYSVSREKKESFPLTVTSAQKNPTAFYLCASSADRGGHEQYFGPGTRLTVT.

The chain carries TRBV7-6 and TRBJ2-2; TRBD1 matches at 9 bases. The CDR3 spans 16 residues. The junction had 7 bases not matched to a gene; V was cut back by 4 bases and J by 4 bases. The V gene's germline CDR1 is SGHVS and CDR2 FNYEAQ. CDR3 bases: TGTGCCAGCAGCTCCCGGGACAGGGAAGGCACCGGGGAGCTGTTTTTT. The encoded protein is CASSSRDREGTGELFF.

The chain has TRBV19 and TRBJ1-1; 8 bases line up with TRBD1. CDR1 is LNHDA, CDR2 SQIVND, per germline (reference sequence). This CDR3 has 14 amino acids. J lost 0 bases, V lost 7 bases, and 4 bases had no gene match. The CDR3 region is CASTKGQVNTEAFF. As DNA, the CDR3 is TGTGCCAGTACTAAGGGACAGGTGAACACTGAAGCTTTCTTT.

This clone is a singleton in its sample. This chain links TRBV30 with TRBJ1-1; D is uncertain. CDR1 and CDR2 from the germline V gene are GTSNPN and SVGIG (reference sequence). The germline V and J ends were trimmed by 2 bases and 1 base, with 8 bases remaining between them. This CDR3 has 13 amino acids. CDR3 region: CAWSPRGNTEAFF. The CDR3 region has the DNA TGTGCCTGGAGTCCTCGCGGGAACACTGAAGCTTTCTTT.